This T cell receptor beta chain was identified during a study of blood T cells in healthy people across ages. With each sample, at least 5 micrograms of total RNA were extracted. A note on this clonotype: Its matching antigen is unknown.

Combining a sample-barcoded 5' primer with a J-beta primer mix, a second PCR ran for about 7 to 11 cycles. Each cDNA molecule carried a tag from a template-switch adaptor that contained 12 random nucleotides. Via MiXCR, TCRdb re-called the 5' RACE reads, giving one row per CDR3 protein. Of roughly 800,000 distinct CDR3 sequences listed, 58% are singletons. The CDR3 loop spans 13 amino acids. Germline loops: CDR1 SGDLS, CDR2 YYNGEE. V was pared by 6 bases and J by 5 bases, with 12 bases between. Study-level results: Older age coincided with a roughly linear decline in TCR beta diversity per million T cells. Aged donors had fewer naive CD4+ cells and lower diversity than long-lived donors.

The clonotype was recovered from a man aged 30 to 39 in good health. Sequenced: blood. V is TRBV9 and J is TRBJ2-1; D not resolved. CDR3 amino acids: CASNRDLNNEQFF. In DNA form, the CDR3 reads TGTGCCAGCAACCGAGACCTAAACAATGAGCAGTTCTTC.